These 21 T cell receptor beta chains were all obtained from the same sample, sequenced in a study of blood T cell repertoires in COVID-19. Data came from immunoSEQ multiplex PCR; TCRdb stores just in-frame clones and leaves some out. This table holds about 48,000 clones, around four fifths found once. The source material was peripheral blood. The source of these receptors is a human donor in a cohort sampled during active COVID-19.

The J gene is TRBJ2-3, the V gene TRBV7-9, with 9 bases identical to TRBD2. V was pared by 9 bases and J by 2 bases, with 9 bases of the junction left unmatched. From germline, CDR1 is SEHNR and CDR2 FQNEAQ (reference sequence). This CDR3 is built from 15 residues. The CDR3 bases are TGTGCCAGTGTCTCTAGCGGGGTCTACACAGATACGCAGTATTTT. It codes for CASVSSGVYTDTQYF. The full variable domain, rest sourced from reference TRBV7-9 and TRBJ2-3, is DTGVSQNPRHKITKRGQNVTFRCDPISEHNRLYWYRQTLGQGPEFLTYFQNEAQLEKSRLLSDRFSAERPKGSFSTLEIQRTEQGDSAMYLCASVSSGVYTDTQYFGPGTRLTVL.

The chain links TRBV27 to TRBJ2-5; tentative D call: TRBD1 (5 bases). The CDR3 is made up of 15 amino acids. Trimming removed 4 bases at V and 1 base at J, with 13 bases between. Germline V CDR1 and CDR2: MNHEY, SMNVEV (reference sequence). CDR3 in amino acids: CASSSSWTSQETQYF. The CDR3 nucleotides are TGTGCCAGCAGTTCAAGCTGGACAAGCCAAGAGACCCAGTACTTC.

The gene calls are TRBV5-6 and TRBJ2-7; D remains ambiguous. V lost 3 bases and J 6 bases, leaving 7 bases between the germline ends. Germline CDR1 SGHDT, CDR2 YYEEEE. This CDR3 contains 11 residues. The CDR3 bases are TGTGCCAGCAGCTACAGTGCCGAGCAGTACTTC. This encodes CASSYSAEQYF. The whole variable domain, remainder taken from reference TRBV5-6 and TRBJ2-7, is DAGVTQSPTHLIKTRGQQVTLRCSPKSGHDTVSWYQQALGQGPQFIFQYYEEEERQRGNFPDRFSGHQFPNYSSELNVNALLLGDSALYLCASSYSAEQYFGPGTRLTVT.

The CDR3 here is CASTGAGIEKLFF. The CDR3 nucleotides read TGTGCCAGCACCGGGGCAGGGATTGAAAAACTGTTTTTT. The rearrangement joins TRBV7-9 to TRBJ1-4; the D gene is possibly TRBD1 (5 bases). The CDR3 consists of 13 residues. V shed 7 bases and J shed 7 bases, with 13 bases lying between them. CDR1 is SEHNR, CDR2 FQNEAQ, per germline (reference sequence).

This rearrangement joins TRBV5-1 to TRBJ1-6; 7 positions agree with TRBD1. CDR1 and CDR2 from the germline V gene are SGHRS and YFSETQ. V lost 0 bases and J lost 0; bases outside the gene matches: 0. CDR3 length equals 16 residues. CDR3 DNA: TGCGCCAGCAGCTTGGCAGGGGGCTCCTATAATTCACCCCTCCACTTT. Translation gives CASSLAGGSYNSPLHF.

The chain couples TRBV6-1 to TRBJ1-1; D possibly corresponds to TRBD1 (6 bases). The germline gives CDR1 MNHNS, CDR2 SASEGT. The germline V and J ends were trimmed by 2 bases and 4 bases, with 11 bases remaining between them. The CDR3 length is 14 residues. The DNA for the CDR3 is TGTGCCAGCAGTGAAAACAGGGCTGCCACTGAAGCTTTCTTT. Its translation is CASSENRAATEAFF.

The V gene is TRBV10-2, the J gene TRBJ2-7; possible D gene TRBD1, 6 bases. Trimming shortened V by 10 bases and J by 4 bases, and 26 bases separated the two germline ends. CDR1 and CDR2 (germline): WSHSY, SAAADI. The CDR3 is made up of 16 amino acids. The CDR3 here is CATRGGTRLNAYEQYF. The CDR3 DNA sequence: TGCGCCACAAGAGGGGGTACAAGACTTAACGCGTACGAGCAGTACTTC.

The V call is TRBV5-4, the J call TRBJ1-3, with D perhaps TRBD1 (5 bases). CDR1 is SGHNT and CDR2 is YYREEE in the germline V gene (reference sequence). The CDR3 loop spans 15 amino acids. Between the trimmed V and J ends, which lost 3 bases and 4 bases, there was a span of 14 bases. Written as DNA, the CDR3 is TGTGCCAGCAGCTACCCAAGTGGGGGGGGAAACACCATATATTTT. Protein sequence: CASSYPSGGGNTIYF. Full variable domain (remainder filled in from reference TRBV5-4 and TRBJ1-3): ETGVTQSPTHLIKTRGQQVTLRCSSQSGHNTVSWYQQALGQGPQFIFQYYREEENGRGNFPPRFSGLQFPNYSSELNVNALELDDSALYLCASSYPSGGGNTIYFGEGSWLTVV.

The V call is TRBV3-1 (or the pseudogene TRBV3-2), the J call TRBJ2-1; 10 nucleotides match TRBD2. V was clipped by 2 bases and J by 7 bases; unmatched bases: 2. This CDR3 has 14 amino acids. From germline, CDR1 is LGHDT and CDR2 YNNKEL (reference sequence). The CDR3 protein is CASSQLAGANEQFF. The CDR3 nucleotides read TGTGCCAGCAGCCAACTAGCGGGGGCGAATGAGCAGTTCTTC.

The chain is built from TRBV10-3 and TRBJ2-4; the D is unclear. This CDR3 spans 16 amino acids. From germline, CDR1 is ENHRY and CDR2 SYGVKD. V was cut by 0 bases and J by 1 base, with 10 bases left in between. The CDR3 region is CAISESEPSAKNIQYF. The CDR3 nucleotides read TGTGCCATCAGTGAGTCAGAGCCGTCGGCCAAAAACATTCAGTACTTC.

CDR3 region: CASSWSSGTVPLLGNYGYTF. CDR3 sequence (DNA): TGCGCCAGCAGCTGGAGCTCCGGGACAGTGCCTCTTCTTGGAAACTATGGCTACACCTTC. The V and J genes are TRBV5-1 and TRBJ1-2, with 7 bases fitting TRBD1. The length of the CDR3 is 20 residues. Germline assignment: CDR1 SGHRS and CDR2 YFSETQ. V gave up 3 bases and J gave up 2 bases; unmatched junction bases: 22. Drawing the rest from reference TRBV5-1 and TRBJ1-2, the complete variable domain is KAGVTQTPRYLIKTRGQQVTLSCSPISGHRSVSWYQQTPGQGLQFLFEYFSETQRNKGNFPGRFSGRQFSNSRSEMNVSTLELGDSALYLCASSWSSGTVPLLGNYGYTFGSGTRLTVV.

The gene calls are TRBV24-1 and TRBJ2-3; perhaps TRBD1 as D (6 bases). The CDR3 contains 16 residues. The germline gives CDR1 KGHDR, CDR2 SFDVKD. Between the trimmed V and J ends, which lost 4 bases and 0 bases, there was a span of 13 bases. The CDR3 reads CATSEQDSLSTDTQYF. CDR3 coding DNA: TGTGCCACCAGTGAACAGGACAGCCTTAGCACAGATACGCAGTATTTT.

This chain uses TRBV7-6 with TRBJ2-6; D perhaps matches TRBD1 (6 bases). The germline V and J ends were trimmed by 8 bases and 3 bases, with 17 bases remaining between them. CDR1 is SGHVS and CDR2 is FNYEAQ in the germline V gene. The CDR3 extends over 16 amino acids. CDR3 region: CASGGRLPGGANVLTF. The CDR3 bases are TGTGCCAGCGGGGGCAGGCTCCCTGGTGGGGCCAACGTCCTGACTTTC.

CDR3 residues: CASALAPGRSQHF. CDR3 sequence (DNA): TGTGCCAGCGCTCTAGCCCCGGGTAGGTCCCAGCATTTT. The J gene is TRBJ1-5, the V gene TRBV27, with D unresolved. V lost 8 bases and J 11 bases, leaving 19 bases between the germline ends. This CDR3 is 13 amino acids long. Germline CDR1 is MNHEY and CDR2 is SMNVEV (reference sequence).

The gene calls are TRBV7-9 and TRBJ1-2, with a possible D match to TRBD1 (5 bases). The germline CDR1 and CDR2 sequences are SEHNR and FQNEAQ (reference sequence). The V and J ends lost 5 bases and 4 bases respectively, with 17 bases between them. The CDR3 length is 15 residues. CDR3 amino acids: CASSKHDQGFYGYTF. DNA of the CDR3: TGTGCCAGCAGCAAACACGACCAGGGATTCTATGGCTACACCTTC.

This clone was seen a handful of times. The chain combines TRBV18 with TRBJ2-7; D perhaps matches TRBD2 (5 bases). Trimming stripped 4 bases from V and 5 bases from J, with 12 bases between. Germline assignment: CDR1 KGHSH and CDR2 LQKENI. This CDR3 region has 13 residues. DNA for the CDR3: TGTGCCAGCTCACGTCTGGGAGACAACGAGCAGTACTTC. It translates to CASSRLGDNEQYF.

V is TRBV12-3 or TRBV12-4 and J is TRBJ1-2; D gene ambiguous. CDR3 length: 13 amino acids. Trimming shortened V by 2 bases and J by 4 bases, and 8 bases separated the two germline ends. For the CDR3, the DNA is TGTGCCAGCAGTTTATCACAGATCTATGGCTACACCTTC. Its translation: CASSLSQIYGYTF.

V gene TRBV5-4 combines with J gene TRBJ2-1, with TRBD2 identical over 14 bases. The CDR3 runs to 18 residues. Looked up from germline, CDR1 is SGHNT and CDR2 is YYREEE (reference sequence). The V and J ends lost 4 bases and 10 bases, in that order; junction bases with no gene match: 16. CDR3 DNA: TGTGCCAGCAGCCGAGCCGGGACTAGCGGGGGTATCGGCAGGGAGCAGTTCTTC. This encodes CASSRAGTSGGIGREQFF.

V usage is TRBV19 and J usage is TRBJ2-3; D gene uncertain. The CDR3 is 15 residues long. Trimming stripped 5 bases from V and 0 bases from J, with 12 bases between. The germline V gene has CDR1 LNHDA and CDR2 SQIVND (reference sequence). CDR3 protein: CASSFLSSSTDTQYF. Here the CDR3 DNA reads TGTGCCAGTAGTTTCCTTTCCTCTAGCACAGATACGCAGTATTTT.

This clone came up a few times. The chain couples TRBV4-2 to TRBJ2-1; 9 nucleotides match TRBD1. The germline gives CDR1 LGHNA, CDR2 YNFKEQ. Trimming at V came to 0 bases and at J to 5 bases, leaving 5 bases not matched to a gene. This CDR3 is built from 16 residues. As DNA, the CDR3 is TGTGCCAGCAGCCAAGAAGGCGGGACAGGGAACAATGAGCAGTTCTTC. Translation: CASSQEGGTGNNEQFF.

CDR3 sequence (DNA): TGTGCCAGCAGCCAAGGTACTAGCGGGGTGCAGTTCTTC. Translation: CASSQGTSGVQFF. This chain joins TRBV3-1 (or the pseudogene TRBV3-2) and TRBJ2-1, with 10 bases identical to TRBD2. V lost 1 base, J lost 12 bases, and 3 bases stayed unmatched. This CDR3 contains 13 residues. Per the germline V gene, CDR1 is LGHDT and CDR2 is YNNKEL (reference sequence).